This TCR beta chain was recovered during a study of identical twins. TCRdb independently ran MiXCR on the 5' RACE reads; one entry per CDR3 protein. The table has 400,000 to 500,000 distinct CDR3 sequences, under 20% seen once. Whole-study findings and limits: Memory repertoires lacked the insertion deficit that abundant cord blood beta clonotypes showed. Invariant MAIT and iNKT cells may have partly biased zero-insertion analyses.

This clonotype was found many times. Its antigen is still unknown. This CDR3 region has 18 residues. The trim removed 5 bases at V and 5 bases at J, leaving 21 bases unmatched. Germline V CDR1 and CDR2: DFQATT, SNEGSKA (reference sequence). The source material was naive T cells sorted from blood. The chain joins TRBV20-1 to TRBJ2-1, with 7 positions matching TRBD2. This clonotype originated in a man aged 50 to 60 in good health. CDR3 coding DNA: TGCAGTGCTCTAGGGTTATTGGCGGGAGAAGGTCGGGACAATGAGCAGTTCTTC. Encoded protein: CSALGLLAGEGRDNEQFF.